These T cell receptor beta chains were read from a single sample in a study of OX40 agonist ivuxolimab in advanced cancers. Assay used: immunoSEQ multiplex PCR; TCRdb lists only in-frame clones, some missing. The repertoire holds 70,000 to 90,000 clones, with 75% to 95% as singletons. Sequencing used CD4+ or CD8+ T cells sorted from blood, obtained in a trial of the OX40 agonist ivuxolimab. The receptors originated from an adult with an advanced solid tumor such as melanoma, head and neck, liver or kidney cancer. CDR3s include the opening cysteine and the closing phenylalanine or tryptophan. D genes are given only for firm matches. Size values are once, few and many counts, or a class for expanded clones, and some rows have none.

TRBJ2-3	NA	NA	TRBV27	TGTGCCAGCAGCTCGCACACAGATACGCAGTATTTT	CASSSHTDTQYF
TRBJ2-3	NA	NA	TRBV30	TGTGCCTGGAACTGGGGCTCAGCAGATACGCAGTATTTT	CAWNWGSADTQYF
TRBJ1-5	NA	NA	TRBV28	TGTGCCAGCAGATATGACAGAGACAATCAGCCCCAGCATTTT	CASRYDRDNQPQHF
TRBJ2-1	NA	TRBD2	TRBV6-5	TGTGCCAGCAGTTACGGATGGACTAGCGTAATCAATGAGCAGTTCTTC	CASSYGWTSVINEQFF
TRBJ2-1	NA	TRBD2	TRBV30	TGTGCCCTTTTCGGGACTAGGGCCAATGAGCAGTTCTTC	CALFGTRANEQFF
TRBJ2-3	NA	NA	TRBV30	TGTGCCTGGGCAGGGATAGATACGCAGTATTTT	CAWAGIDTQYF
TRBJ2-3	NA	NA	TRBV7-2	TGTGCCAGCAGCGGGCCGGGGTCAGATACGCAGTATTTT	CASSGPGSDTQYF
TRBJ2-5	once	NA	TRBV20-1	TGCAGTGCTAGAGCGGTAGATACCCAGTACTTC	CSARAVDTQYF
TRBJ2-1	NA	NA	TRBV21-1	TGTGCCAGCAGCCCCGGGAGCCACAATGAGCAGTTCTTC	CASSPGSHNEQFF
TRBJ2-1	few	NA	TRBV2	TGTGCCAGCACGACGAGGGCCGATGAGCAGTTCTTC	CASTTRADEQFF
TRBJ2-1	NA	NA	TRBV6-1	TGTGCCAACACGGACGGGAGCTCCTACAATGAGCAGTTCTTC	CANTDGSSYNEQFF
TRBJ1-2	NA	NA	TRBV19	TGTGCCAGTTCCAAAACCCCAGACCTCCTCGGCTACACCTTC	CASSKTPDLLGYTF
TRBJ2-1	NA	NA	TRBV28	TGTGCCAGCAGTCCGTTCACAGGGTTCCCTACCTACAATGAGCAGTTCTTC	CASSPFTGFPTYNEQFF
TRBJ2-7	NA	NA	TRBV30	TGTGCCTGGAGTATTGCAGTCTACGAGCAGTACTTC	CAWSIAVYEQYF
TRBJ1-1	NA	NA	TRBV7-6	TGTGCCAGCAGCTTAGAGGTCCGGGGGGACACTGAAGCTTTCTTT	CASSLEVRGDTEAFF
TRBJ1-1	NA	TRBD1	TRBV30	TGTGCTGGTCGGGGACAGGGAGGCACTGAAGCTTTCTTT	CAGRGQGGTEAFF
TRBJ1-1	NA	NA	TRBV25-1	TGTGCCAGCAGTGGTACGATGGCGACTGAAGCTTTCTTT	CASSGTMATEAFF
TRBJ2-1	NA	NA	TRBV5-6	TGTGCCAGCAGCCCGATGTACAATGAGCAGTTCTTC	CASSPMYNEQFF
TRBJ2-5	NA	TRBD2	TRBV7-9	TGTGCCAGCAGCTTAGATGGCGGGAGGCCCCAAGAGACCCAGTACTTC	CASSLDGGRPQETQYF
TRBJ2-7	NA	TRBD2	TRBV4-2	TGTGCCAGCAGCCAAGAAGCGGGGGGATTCTACGAGCAGTACTTC	CASSQEAGGFYEQYF
TRBJ1-1	medium-sized	NA	TRBV5-1	TGCGCCAGCAGCTTATTTGCCCTGGACGACACTGAAGCTTTCTTT	CASSLFALDDTEAFF
TRBJ1-2	NA	NA	TRBV11-1	TGTGCCATACAGGCTAACTATGGCTACACCTTC	CAIQANYGYTF
TRBJ2-1	NA	TRBD2	TRBV6-1	TGTGCCAGCAGTGAAGAGCGGGGGGGTTACAATGAGCAGTTCTTC	CASSEERGGYNEQFF
TRBJ2-1	NA	NA	TRBV28	TGTGCCAGCAGCCAGCCACCGGGGGGCCGTTTCTTTGGCAATGAGCAGTTCTTC	CASSQPPGGRFFGNEQFF
TRBJ1-1	NA	NA	TRBV27	TGTGCCAGCGCTGAGGTACAGGGTGGGAACACTGAAGCTTTCTTT	CASAEVQGGNTEAFF
TRBJ1-1	few	NA	TRBV7-9	TGTGCCAGCGCCACAGGGTTCGCTGAAGCTTTCTTT	CASATGFAEAFF
TRBJ2-1	NA	NA	TRBV19	TGTGCCAGTAGTATGTTGCGCGACAACGGCTACAATGAGCAGTTCTTC	CASSMLRDNGYNEQFF
TRBJ1-1	NA	NA	TRBV28	TGTGCCAGCAGTTCCGACCTCGGGGAATGGAACACTGAAGCTTTCTTT	CASSSDLGEWNTEAFF
TRBJ2-3	NA	NA	TRBV14	TGTGCCAGCAGCCAATGGTGGACAGATACGCAGTATTTT	CASSQWWTDTQYF
TRBJ1-3	NA	TRBD1	TRBV30	TGTGCCTGGGCCGCCGGGACAGAGCTGTTGGACGCCATATATTTT	CAWAAGTELLDAIYF
TRBJ1-6	NA	NA	TRBV28	TGTGCCAGCAGTTTTAGTACGGATTCTTCACCCCTCCACTTT	CASSFSTDSSPLHF
TRBJ2-4	NA	NA	TRBV27	TGTGCCAGCAGTTTAAGACTAGGCAAAAACATTCAGTACTTC	CASSLRLGKNIQYF
TRBJ2-1	NA	NA	TRBV28	TGTGCCAGCAGTACCTTCCGGGGACCCGAATTTAACAATGAGCAGTTCTTC	CASSTFRGPEFNNEQFF
TRBJ2-1	NA	NA	TRBV7-3	TGTGCCAGCAGCTTAGTGGGTGGGAATGAGCAGTTCTTC	CASSLVGGNEQFF
TRBJ1-2	NA	NA	TRBV6-1	TGTGCCAGCAGTGATCTGCGGTCGGGCTACACCTTC	CASSDLRSGYTF
TRBJ1-2	NA	NA	TRBV19	TGTGCCAGTAGCTCTCCGGGCCAAACGGACTATGGCTACACCTTC	CASSSPGQTDYGYTF
TRBJ1-1	NA	NA	TRBV27	TGTGCCAGCAGTTTATTCGGCAGCACTGAAGCTTTCTTT	CASSLFGSTEAFF
TRBJ2-2	once	NA	TRBV4-3	TGCGCCAGCAGCCAAGAAGACACCGGGGAGCTGTTTTTT	CASSQEDTGELFF
TRBJ1-6	NA	TRBD1	TRBV25-1	TGTGCCAGCAGTGCTACAGGGGGCGGTTCACCCCTCCACTTT	CASSATGGGSPLHF
TRBJ1-5	NA	NA	TRBV13	TGTGCCAGCAGCTTAGCAGGGAACCAGCCCCAGCATTTT	CASSLAGNQPQHF
TRBJ2-1	NA	TRBD2	TRBV30	TGTGCCTGGAGTGTAGCGGGACTAGCTTTCTACAATGAGCAGTTCTTC	CAWSVAGLAFYNEQFF
TRBJ1-5	NA	TRBD1	TRBV28	TGTGCCAGCAGTCTAGGGGGCTTAGGCCAGCCCCAGCATTTT	CASSLGGLGQPQHF
TRBJ1-2	NA	TRBD1	TRBV27	TGTGCCAGCAGCCTAGGGGGCTCGGGCTATGGCTACACCTTC	CASSLGGSGYGYTF
TRBJ2-5	NA	TRBD1	TRBV6-5	TGTGCCAGCAGTTTACAGGGGGAGACCCAGTACTTC	CASSLQGETQYF
TRBJ2-3	NA	TRBD2	TRBV30	TGTGCCTGGAGCCTAACGGGAGGGGGAGTAGATACGCAGTATTTT	CAWSLTGGGVDTQYF
TRBJ1-3	NA	NA	TRBV2	TGTGCCAGCAGTGAAAGGTTACTTAACTCTGGAAACACCATATATTTT	CASSERLLNSGNTIYF
TRBJ1-1	NA	NA	TRBV29-1	TGCAGCGTCCCCGGTGAAGCTTTCTTT	CSVPGEAFF
TRBJ2-1	NA	NA	TRBV30	TGTGCCTGGAGTCCGGGCTACAATGAGCAGTTCTTC	CAWSPGYNEQFF
TRBJ1-2	NA	NA	TRBV28	TGTGCCAGCAGTTCCGGACGACTTAACTATGGCTACACCTTC	CASSSGRLNYGYTF
TRBJ1-1	NA	NA	TRBV4-3	TGCGCCAGCAGCCAACTCCAAGGAGGTTATAACACTGAAGCTTTCTTT	CASSQLQGGYNTEAFF
TRBJ1-5	NA	TRBD1	TRBV27	TGTGCCAGCAGCGAAACAGGGGTTCAGCCCCAGCATTTT	CASSETGVQPQHF
TRBJ1-5	once	TRBD1	TRBV6-9	TGTGCCAGCATAGCCGTGTTCGAGGGACAGGGCAATCAGCCCCAGCATTTT	CASIAVFEGQGNQPQHF
TRBJ2-7	NA	NA	TRBV5-4	TGTGCCAGCAGCTTGGATAGGGTTCGCTACGAGCAGTACTTC	CASSLDRVRYEQYF
TRBJ2-7	NA	NA	TRBV28	TGTGCCAGCAGTTACGGACTTCGGGGCTACGAGCAGTACTTC	CASSYGLRGYEQYF
TRBJ1-1	NA	NA	TRBV7-2	TGTGCCAGCAGCTCAGTCACTGAAAACACTGAAGCTTTCTTT	CASSSVTENTEAFF
TRBJ1-2	NA	NA	TRBV12-5	TGTGCTAGTGGTTTGGAAAGGGGATTGGATGGCTACACCTTC	CASGLERGLDGYTF
TRBJ1-6	NA	NA	TRBV5-1	TGCGCCAGCAGCTTGTATGGGGTCTCCTATAATTCACCCCTCCACTTT	CASSLYGVSYNSPLHF
TRBJ1-2	NA	TRBD1	TRBV29-1	TGCAGCGTTGAAGACCAGGGACAGGGCGTCTATGGCTACACCTTC	CSVEDQGQGVYGYTF
TRBJ1-1	NA	NA	TRBV11-2	TGTGCCAGCAGCTTTATCTCGGCTGAAGCTTTCTTT	CASSFISAEAFF